The 32 T cell receptor beta chains below all came from one sample that was sequenced in a study of tumor-infiltrating lymphocytes in primary liver carcinoma. Each 20-30 mg portion of unsorted bulk tissue served as the source for co-extraction of RNA and DNA. The authors made TCR beta cDNA from approximately 500 ng total RNA with a constant-region primer. Sequencing libraries for TCR beta derived from three nested multiplex PCR rounds that used slightly modified ARM-PCR. PCR rounds one and two used TRBV1-TRBV30 forward primers with a C-beta reverse primer for around 9 cycles each. TCRdb re-analysed the multiplex PCR reads in MiXCR, keeping a single row per CDR3 protein. The profile covers 95,000 to 100,000 distinct CDR3 sequences, with around two thirds appearing a single time and around 12% taken by the ten largest. The sequencing input was liver tumor tissue from sampling region 2. Subset in this sample: tumor region T2, inferior pole. The source of these receptors is a woman between 55 and 75 years old with primary liver carcinoma and hepatitis B virus infection.

Regarding this clonotype: An end of the junction differs from the germline gene, which may be a read error. DNA of the CDR3: TGTGCCAGCAGATCCGGGACTAGCAGGAATGAGCAACTCTTC. It is translated as CASRSGTSRNEQLF. J is TRBJ2-1 and V is TRBV6-2 or TRBV6-3; 9 nucleotides agree with TRBD2. This CDR3 has 14 residues. Germline V gene lookup returns CDR1 MNHEY and CDR2 SVGEGT.

The sample holds many counts of this clonotype. The V gene is TRBV5-4, the J gene TRBJ2-7; D possibly matches TRBD1 or TRBD2 (5 bases each). Looked up from germline, CDR1 is SGHNT and CDR2 is YYREEE (reference sequence). V lost 3 bases and J lost 0, with 13 bases in between. The CDR3 totals 15 residues. Here the CDR3 DNA reads TGTGCCAGCAGCTCGCTTTCAGGGAGCTCCTACGAGCAGTACTTC. Protein product: CASSSLSGSSYEQYF.

V gene TRBV6-1 combines with J gene TRBJ1-5; D remains ambiguous. The germline CDR1 and CDR2 sequences are MNHNS and SASEGT. This CDR3 has 14 residues. CDR3 in DNA: TGTATCAGCAGTTCGACCTTAGCCAATCAGCCCCAGCATTTT. Its protein is CISSSTLANQPQHF.

This chain links TRBV9 with TRBJ2-5; 12 nucleotides match TRBD2. The CDR3 has 17 residues. CDR1 and CDR2 (germline): SGDLS, YYNGEE. The V segment lost 3 bases and the J segment 1 base; nucleotides outside the gene matches: 7. The CDR3 sequence is CASSATSGRLGQETQYF. The CDR3 DNA sequence: TGTGCCAGCAGCGCGACTAGCGGGAGACTTGGCCAAGAGACCCAGTACTTC.

Turning to this clonotype: Here the CDR3 omits its conserved ending phenylalanine or tryptophan, so a read error is the likely source. Because the CDR3's place on the DNA is in doubt, the DNA is left out and the CDR3 is given as listed by TCRdb. J is TRBJ2-7 and V is TRBV5-4. Per the germline V gene, CDR1 is SGHNT and CDR2 is YYREEE (reference sequence). The CDR3 numbers 13 amino acids, ends counted. CDR3 sequence reads: CASSYGRTYEHYL.

In the case of this clonotype: The junction shows a germline mismatch at one end, possibly a read error. This chain connects TRBV11-2 to TRBJ1-2; the D gene is possibly TRBD1 (5 bases). Germline CDR1 reads SGHAT; CDR2 reads FQNNGV. The CDR3 consists of 17 residues. CDR3 amino acids: CASSLDPIRALRYGCTF. CDR3 sequence (DNA): TGTGCCAGCAGCTTAGATCCGATCAGGGCGCTGCGCTATGGTTGCACTTTC.

Regarding this clonotype: At one end the junction does not follow the germline gene, possibly because of a read error. The V and J genes are TRBV5-6 and TRBJ2-1, with D unresolved. Germline assignment: CDR1 SGHDT and CDR2 YYEEEE. CDR3 length equals 11 residues. The CDR3 protein is CPSNLYNEQFF. The DNA for the CDR3 is TGTCCCAGCAACTTATACAATGAGCAGTTCTTC.

Of note for this clonotype: The junction and the germline gene differ at one end; a read error may be behind it. The chain couples TRBV28 to TRBJ2-3, with D perhaps given as TRBD1 or TRBD2 (5 bases each). The CDR3 spans 15 residues. Germline CDR1 and CDR2: MDHEN and SYDVKM. The CDR3 loop reads CDSSPLGVSTDTQYF. In DNA, the CDR3 is TGTGACAGCAGTCCACTGGGGGTTAGCACAGATACGCAGTATTTT.

For this clonotype: A much larger clone lies a single base off, so this may be a read error. J is TRBJ2-2 and V is TRBV4-1; 8 bases align to TRBD1. The CDR3 covers 15 residues. Germline V gene lookup returns CDR1 MGHRA and CDR2 YSYEKL. CDR3 coding DNA: TGCGCCGGCAGGCAGACAGACAGGGGCACCGGGGAGCTGTTTTTT. Residues: CAGRQTDRGTGELFF.

Regarding this clonotype: One junction end disagrees with the germline gene, perhaps due to a read error. The rearrangement links TRBV11-2 to TRBJ2-1; 7 bases fit TRBD1. The CDR3 runs to 16 residues. In germline, CDR1 is SGHAT, CDR2 FQNNGV. The CDR3, as DNA: TGTGCCAGCAGCCCAGACAGGGCTCTCACCTACAATGAGCAGTCCTTC. It is translated as CASSPDRALTYNEQSF.

This clonotype has just a few counts. V gene TRBV11-2 combines with J gene TRBJ2-5; D remains ambiguous. The germline V gene has CDR1 SGHAT and CDR2 FQNNGV. Trimming pared 3 bases from V and 5 bases from J, leaving 25 bases between. CDR3 length equals 18 residues. In DNA, the CDR3 is TGTGCCAGCAGCTTGCTGACCGGGCCCCTGGCGAAAATGGAGACCCAGTACTTC. It translates to CASSLLTGPLAKMETQYF.

Regarding this clonotype: A much larger clone differs from this one at a single base, so this may be a read error. The chain uses TRBV7-8 and TRBJ2-7; TRBD2 might be the D (6 bases). Trimming took off 1 base at V and 6 bases at J, with 16 bases between the two ends. Germline assignment: CDR1 SGHVS and CDR2 FQNEAQ. The CDR3 runs 15 residues. The CDR3, as DNA: TGTGCCAGCAGCTTAGGTGGCGGGATAGGGTTCGAGCAGTACTTC. Amino acid sequence: CASSLGGGIGFEQYF.

The table lists this clonotype with a few counts. Possible read error: a much larger clone is one base away. V and J are TRBV7-9 and TRBJ2-7; D is possibly TRBD1 or TRBD2 (6 bases each). The CDR3 runs 15 residues. The germline gives CDR1 SEHNR, CDR2 FQNEAQ (reference sequence). CDR3 region: CVSSLMGGSTYEQYF. The CDR3 bases are TGTGTCAGCAGCTTAATGGGGGGCTCCACCTACGAGCAGTACTTC. Full variable domain (missing parts from reference TRBV7-9 and TRBJ2-7): DTGVSQNPRHKITKRGQNVTFRCDPISEHNRLYWYRQTLGQGPEFLTYFQNEAQLEKSRLLSDRFSAERPKGSFSTLEIQRTEQGDSAMYLCVSSLMGGSTYEQYFGPGTRLTVT.

As to this clonotype: At one boundary the junction diverges from the germline segment, which might be a read error. V is TRBV16 and J is TRBJ2-7; D call uncertain. The CDR3 runs to 12 residues. CDR1 is KGHSY, CDR2 FQNENV, per germline. In DNA form, the CDR3 reads TGTGCCAGCAGCCAATCGAACTACGATCAGTACTTC. Translating gives CASSQSNYDQYF.

Details on this clonotype: This is likely a read error, given that the CDR3 carries no conserved phenylalanine or tryptophan at its end. The genes are TRBV30 and TRBJ2-3, with D unresolved. CDR1 is GTSNPN, CDR2 SVGIG, per germline (reference sequence). The V end was cut by 1 base, the J end by 2 bases, with 4 bases between. The CDR3 has 12 residues. This CDR3 reads CAWSGDTDTQYL. The DNA for the CDR3 is TGTGCCTGGAGTGGGGACACAGATACGCAGTATCTT.

This clonotype occurred many times. The chain employs TRBV6-6 and TRBJ2-5; possibly TRBD1 for D (5 bases). The CDR3 consists of 16 residues. The V and J ends lost 5 bases and 4 bases respectively, with 20 bases between them. Looked up from germline, CDR1 is MNHNY and CDR2 is SVGAGI (reference sequence). CDR3 DNA: TGTGCCAGCAGTCCTCAGGGCCGGGCCGCCCGAGAGACCCAGTACTTC. Translation: CASSPQGRAARETQYF.

This clonotype was recorded a few times. This clone may be a read error of a much larger clone one base away. J is TRBJ1-4 and V is TRBV6-2 or TRBV6-3; 8 positions agree with TRBD1. Germline CDR1 and CDR2: MNHEY and SVGEGT. The CDR3 is 13 residues long. In DNA, the CDR3 is TGTGCCAGCAGGGGACAGGAGTATGAAAAACTGTCTTTT. The encoded protein is CASRGQEYEKLSF.

A single count supports this clonotype. Compared with germline, one end of the junction differs, possibly owing to a read error. The V gene is TRBV19, the J gene TRBJ1-1; 10 bases match TRBD1. Germline V gene data show CDR1 as LNHDA and CDR2 as SQIVND (reference sequence). The CDR3 runs to 17 residues. DNA for the CDR3: TGTGCCAGTAGTACCGGGACAGGGGTGTCCCTAAACACTGAAGCTCTCTTT. This encodes CASSTGTGVSLNTEALF.

This chain connects TRBV29-1 to TRBJ2-2, with 9 bases that match TRBD2. The CDR3 is 17 residues long. J was trimmed by 7 bases and V by 4 bases; bases with no gene match: 16. CDR1 and CDR2 from the germline V gene are SQVTM and ANQGSEA. The DNA for the CDR3 is TGCAGCGTTGGGGCACATGGTTGCGGGAGGGATCACGGGGAGCTGTTTTTT. Translation gives CSVGAHGCGRDHGELFF.

On this clonotype: A read error may produce the germline difference seen at one junction end. This sequence joins TRBV7-8 and TRBJ1-1; tentatively, D is TRBD1 (5 bases). In germline, CDR1 is SGHVS, CDR2 FQNEAQ. The CDR3 runs to 14 residues. The CDR3 region is CASRLGGGTQCIFF. CDR3 DNA sequence: TGTGCCAGCCGCTTAGGAGGAGGGACTCAATGCATTTTCTTT.

This clonotype was counted a single time. This CDR3 is missing its conserved last phenylalanine or tryptophan, likely due to a read error. The chain combines TRBV30 with TRBJ1-6; the D gene is possibly TRBD1 (6 bases). The germline gives CDR1 GTSNPN, CDR2 SVGIG (reference sequence). The CDR3 has 13 amino acids. CDR3 sequence reads: CAARGAYNSPLHL. The CDR3 region has the DNA TGTGCTGCTAGGGGGGCATATAATTCACCCCTCCACCTT.

The sample holds many counts of this clonotype. In nucleotides, the CDR3 is TGCGCCAGCAGCCAAGAGGAGGCTTCGGTGCTAGCGGGACCTCAAGAGACCCAGTACTTC. This sequence encodes CASSQEEASVLAGPQETQYF. J is TRBJ2-5 and V is TRBV4-1; 9 bases align to TRBD2. The junction had 16 bases not matched to a gene; V was cut back by 0 bases and J by 2 bases. The CDR3 is 20 amino acids. CDR1 MGHRA and CDR2 YSYEKL come from the germline V gene.

The V gene is TRBV7-3, the J gene TRBJ1-1; no clear D. Per the germline V gene, CDR1 is SGHTA and CDR2 is FQGTGA. V was clipped by 1 base and J by 1 base, with 7 bases between them. There are 14 residues in the CDR3. Here the CDR3 reads CASSLIPGNTEAFF. CDR3 DNA sequence: TGTGCCAGCAGCTTAATCCCGGGGAACACTGAAGCTTTCTTT.

As regards this clonotype: A much bigger clone sits one base away, suggesting this may be a read error. DNA of the CDR3: TGCGCCAGCAGCCAAGATTCTCAGTTAATCAGTCAGCCCCAGCATTTT. The encoded protein is CASSQDSQLISQPQHF. The chain carries TRBV4-1 and TRBJ1-5; D ambiguous. V was cut by 0 bases and J by 6 bases, with 15 bases left in between. This CDR3 region has 16 residues. Germline V lookup: CDR1 MGHRA, CDR2 YSYEKL.

The V call is TRBV18, the J call TRBJ2-7, with D uncertain. Germline CDR1 reads KGHSH; CDR2 reads LQKENI. Trimming removed 2 bases from V and 4 bases from J, with 9 bases in between. The CDR3 length is 13 residues. Here the CDR3 DNA reads TGTGCCAGCTCACCAACCTCAAGTTACGAGCAGTACTTC. Translated: CASSPTSSYEQYF.

This clonotype was seen at least ten times. The rearrangement uses TRBV28 and TRBJ2-3; 7 positions agree with TRBD2. CDR1 is MDHEN and CDR2 is SYDVKM in the germline V gene. CDR3 length: 17 residues. V shed 2 bases and J 5 bases; nucleotides not matched to a gene: 13. CDR3 coding DNA: TGTGCCAGCAGTTTACCGAGGGTGGGAGGGCCTAGAGATACGCAGTATTTT. It yields the protein CASSLPRVGGPRDTQYF.

In the case of this clonotype: The conserved phenylalanine or tryptophan is not found at the CDR3 terminus, so this likely reflects a read error. CDR3 residues: CASSEFRVGYIYNEQFL. Written as DNA, the CDR3 is TGTGCCAGCAGTGAATTCCGAGTCGGCTACATCTACAATGAGCAGTTCCTC. This chain links TRBV6-1 with TRBJ2-1, with unresolved D. V was shortened by 2 bases and J by 3 bases, with 17 bases between the two germline ends. The V gene's germline CDR1 is MNHNS and CDR2 SASEGT. The CDR3 consists of 17 residues.

A few counts support this clonotype. The chain carries TRBV7-3 and TRBJ2-2; D gene ambiguous. The CDR3 covers 12 residues. Germline CDR1 and CDR2: SGHTA and FQGTGA. The germline V and J ends were trimmed by 2 bases and 7 bases, with 5 bases remaining between them. The CDR3 sequence: CASSLSHGELFF. The DNA of the CDR3 is TGTGCCAGCAGCTTATCGCACGGGGAGCTGTTTTTT.

V is TRBV28 and J is TRBJ1-2, with D tentatively TRBD1 (5 bases). Germline CDR1 and CDR2: MDHEN and SYDVKM. The CDR3 has 13 amino acids. With 10 bases removed from V and 2 bases from J, the gap between germline ends came to 14 bases. DNA for the CDR3: TGTGCCACCGGACAAGCTACCAACTATGGCTACACCTTC. Translation gives CATGQATNYGYTF.

This clonotype has a count of ten or more. The genes are TRBV4-1 and TRBJ2-1; 9 positions agree with TRBD2. Trimming cost V 4 bases and J 0 bases; bases outside gene matches: 16. This CDR3 comprises 20 residues. CDR1 is MGHRA and CDR2 is YSYEKL in the germline V gene. The CDR3 here is CASSPIPGTSFESSYNEQFF. CDR3 DNA: TGCGCCAGCAGCCCAATTCCCGGGACTAGCTTCGAGAGCTCCTACAATGAGCAGTTCTTC.

Concerning this clonotype: The junction departs from germline at one end; a sequencing error may be responsible. The chain is built from TRBV29-1 and TRBJ2-1, with D tentatively TRBD1 (6 bases). The CDR3 runs to 13 residues. Germline CDR1 is SQVTM and CDR2 is ANQGSEA. Here the CDR3 reads CRAQGSSYNKQFF. The CDR3 nucleotides are TGCAGGGCGCAGGGGAGCTCCTACAATAAGCAGTTCTTC.

J is TRBJ2-5 and V is TRBV6-5, with D perhaps given as TRBD1 or TRBD2 (5 bases each). V gave up 2 bases and J gave up 5 bases, with 24 bases separating them. There are 18 residues in the CDR3. Germline CDR1 reads MNHEY; CDR2 reads SVGAGI. The chain's CDR3 is CASSYPGSNGTGKETQYF. Written as DNA, the CDR3 is TGTGCCAGCAGTTACCCCGGGTCTAACGGGACGGGAAAGGAGACCCAGTACTTC.